Shown below are 30 T cell receptor beta chains from a single sample sequenced in a study of early T cells in non-severe SARS-CoV-2 infection. TCRdb independently ran MiXCR on the 5' RACE reads; one entry per CDR3 protein. This repertoire shows 55,000 to 70,000 distinct CDR3 sequences, 10% to 15% found once; its top ten account for approximately 1.7%. The sequenced sample was whole blood. The receptors were gathered from an adult who was a healthcare worker with PCR-confirmed SARS-CoV-2 infection or an uninfected control (not recorded which).

This clonotype was detected only a few times. The chain employs TRBV2 and TRBJ2-1; D is unresolved. V was trimmed by 10 bases and J by 7 bases, leaving 17 bases between them. This CDR3 contains 13 residues. The germline V gene encodes CDR1 SNHLY and CDR2 FYNNEI. The CDR3 coding sequence is TGTGCCACCCCGGCTGGTCCCCCGAATGAGCAGTTCTTC. It encodes CATPAGPPNEQFF. Supplemented by reference TRBV2 and TRBJ2-1, the full variable domain reads EPEVTQTPSHQVTQMGQEVILRCVPISNHLYFYWYRQILGQKVEFLVSFYNNEISEKSEIFDDQFSVERPDGSNFTLKIRSTKLEDSAMYFCATPAGPPNEQFFGPGTRLTVL.

This clonotype was seen more than once but under ten times. J is TRBJ1-2 and V is TRBV5-5, with D maybe TRBD1 (6 bases). This CDR3 is 15 amino acids long. V gave up 1 base and J gave up 4 bases, with 14 bases separating them. Germline V gene data show CDR1 as SGHKS and CDR2 as YYEKEE (reference sequence). CDR3 nucleotides: TGTGCCAGCAGCTTGAAGTCAGGGGTTGGCTATGGCTACACCTTC. As protein: CASSLKSGVGYGYTF.

This clonotype was observed a few times. The junction departs from germline at one end; a sequencing error may be responsible. The chain links TRBV7-9 to TRBJ1-1, with D possibly TRBD1 on 5 matching bases. Germline V lookup: CDR1 SEHNR, CDR2 FQNEAQ (reference sequence). The CDR3 sequence is 15 residues long. The CDR3 region is CASTLGVPWDTEAFF. The CDR3, as DNA: TGTGCCAGCACCTTAGGGGTCCCCTGGGACACTGAAGCTTTCTTT.

This clonotype appeared many times. V and J are TRBV30 and TRBJ2-3, with 11 bases identical to TRBD2. Germline values: CDR1 GTSNPN, CDR2 SVGIG (reference sequence). After removal of 0 bases from V and 6 bases from J, the junction contained 8 bases not matched to a gene. The length of the CDR3 is 16 residues. This CDR3 is CAWSVSLAGGGDTQYF. CDR3 bases: TGTGCCTGGAGTGTATCCCTAGCGGGGGGAGGGGATACGCAGTATTTT.

The CDR3 nucleotides are TGTGCCAGCAGCCACCGCGGGTGGGCCGCTGGAGATACGCAGTATTTT. It encodes CASSHRGWAAGDTQYF. The V call is TRBV3-1, the J call TRBJ2-3, with TRBD2 as a possible D gene (5 bases). The CDR3 extends over 16 amino acids. Germline lookup yields CDR1 LGHDT and CDR2 YNNKEL (reference sequence). Between the trimmed V and J ends, which lost 3 bases and 5 bases, there was a span of 18 bases.

This chain connects TRBV30 to TRBJ2-3; tentatively, D is TRBD1 (6 bases). Trimming removed 0 bases from V and 5 bases from J, with 9 bases in between. CDR1 is GTSNPN, CDR2 SVGIG, per germline (reference sequence). The CDR3 consists of 13 residues. The DNA of the CDR3 is TGTGCCTGGAGTGTAATCAGGGGAGATACGCAGTATTTT. Protein sequence: CAWSVIRGDTQYF.

This clonotype has just one count. The rearrangement joins TRBV3-1 to TRBJ1-2; possibly TRBD1 for D (6 bases). The V end was cut by 0 bases, the J end by 7 bases, with 18 bases between. This CDR3 spans 16 amino acids. Looked up from germline, CDR1 is LGHDT and CDR2 is YNNKEL (reference sequence). The CDR3 reads CASSQDRDRLMAGYTF. Written as DNA, the CDR3 is TGTGCCAGCAGCCAAGACCGCGACAGGCTGATGGCTGGCTACACCTTC.

The J gene is TRBJ2-1, the V gene TRBV9; TRBD2 is a possible D gene (5 bases). Germline assignment: CDR1 SGDLS and CDR2 YYNGEE. The CDR3 runs 14 residues. The V and J ends lost 0 bases and 7 bases respectively, with 11 bases between them. CDR3: CASSVGSVGNEQFF. The CDR3 DNA is TGTGCCAGCAGCGTAGGTAGCGTAGGGAATGAGCAGTTCTTC.

The chain links TRBV20-1 to TRBJ2-5; TRBD1 matches 8 bases. Germline lookup yields CDR1 DFQATT and CDR2 SNEGSKA (reference sequence). The length of the CDR3 is 14 residues. With 5 bases clipped from V and 2 bases from J, the junction kept 7 bases outside the gene matches. CDR3 nucleotides: TGCAGTGCTTCCCCCCGGACAGGGCAAGAGACCCAGTACTTC. Its translation: CSASPRTGQETQYF.

This clonotype was seen repeatedly, ten times or more. The chain uses TRBV3-1 and TRBJ1-6; D not certain. Trimming pared 4 bases from V and 8 bases from J, leaving 18 bases between. CDR1 LGHDT and CDR2 YNNKEL come from the germline V gene (reference sequence). The CDR3 is 16 residues long. This CDR3 is CASSPLVTASHSPLHF. CDR3 nucleotides: TGTGCCAGCAGCCCCCTCGTGACTGCCTCGCATTCACCCCTCCACTTT. Full variable domain (rest looked up from reference TRBV3-1 and TRBJ1-6): DTAVSQTPKYLVTQMGNDKSIKCEQNLGHDTMYWYKQDSKKFLKIMFSYNNKELIINETVPNRFSPKSPDKAHLNLHINSLELGDSAVYFCASSPLVTASHSPLHFGNGTRLTVT.

At least ten counts were recorded for this clonotype. This sequence joins TRBV14 and TRBJ2-5, with D possibly matching TRBD2 (5 bases). The CDR3 has 11 amino acids. The V end lost 5 bases, the J end lost 7 bases, and 8 bases lay between the germline ends. The germline V gene encodes CDR1 SGHDN and CDR2 FVKESK. The CDR3 here is CASSSGWTQYF. DNA of the CDR3: TGTGCCAGCAGCTCGGGGTGGACCCAGTACTTC.

This clonotype was detected ten times or more. V is TRBV3-1 and J is TRBJ2-7; maybe TRBD1 (6 bases). The CDR3 loop spans 15 amino acids. Trimming pared 0 bases from V and 4 bases from J, leaving 13 bases between. The germline gives CDR1 LGHDT, CDR2 YNNKEL (reference sequence). CDR3 nucleotide sequence: TGTGCCAGCAGCCAAGAAAGGCAGGGGCCATACGAGCAGTACTTC. Its protein is CASSQERQGPYEQYF.

This clonotype was found many times. The chain carries TRBV18 and TRBJ2-2; tentatively, D is TRBD2 (6 bases). Per the germline V gene, CDR1 is KGHSH and CDR2 is LQKENI. Trimming took 4 bases from V and 0 from J, leaving 9 bases between them. The CDR3 is 15 amino acids. CDR3 residues: CASSRDSSNTGELFF. The CDR3 DNA reads TGTGCCAGCTCACGGGACTCTTCGAACACCGGGGAGCTGTTTTTT.

V is TRBV6-2 or TRBV6-3 and J is TRBJ1-5; a weak D match, TRBD1 (5 bases). Germline CDR1 is MNHEY and CDR2 is SVGEGT. V dropped 4 bases and J dropped 5 bases, with 12 bases sitting between them. This CDR3 has 14 amino acids. The CDR3 sequence: CASSWAGTYQPQHF. DNA for the CDR3: TGTGCCAGCAGTTGGGCAGGGACCTATCAGCCCCAGCATTTT.

Ten or more counts support this clonotype. The chain is built from TRBV10-3 and TRBJ2-1; TRBD2 might be the D (6 bases). The CDR3 extends over 15 amino acids. CDR1 ENHRY and CDR2 SYGVKD come from the germline V gene. The V gene lost 10 bases and the J gene lost 4 bases, with 20 bases spanning the gap. This chain's CDR3 is CATRPRGLTYNEQFF. CDR3 coding DNA: TGTGCCACTCGCCCCCGGGGACTGACGTACAATGAGCAGTTCTTC.

The chain couples TRBV5-1 to TRBJ2-7; D is possibly TRBD1 (6 bases). The CDR3 length is 14 residues. Germline lookup yields CDR1 SGHRS and CDR2 YFSETQ. The V gene lost 0 bases and the J gene lost 4 bases, with 11 bases spanning the gap. The CDR3 DNA reads as TGCGCCAGCAGCTTGGACCCCACAGGGTACGAGCAGTACTTC. Protein sequence: CASSLDPTGYEQYF.

In regard to this clonotype: A much larger clone lies one base from this, so it may be a read error. The J gene is TRBJ2-5, the V gene TRBV7-2; D ambiguous. CDR3 length: 11 amino acids. Germline V gene data show CDR1 as SGHTA and CDR2 as FQGNSA. V dropped 10 bases and J dropped 8 bases, with 14 bases sitting between them. This chain's CDR3 is CATGSRDTQYF. For the CDR3, the DNA is TGTGCCACCGGTTCTCGAGATACCCAGTACTTC.

The chain combines TRBV29-1 with TRBJ1-1; D unresolved. This CDR3 contains 11 residues. Trimming left V 4 bases short and J 1 base short, with 4 bases between. Germline-derived CDR1 and CDR2 are SQVTM and ANQGSEA. The DNA for the CDR3 is TGCAGCGTTGCACAGAACACTGAAGCTTTCTTT. Residues: CSVAQNTEAFF.

This chain links TRBV29-1 with TRBJ1-2; 10 nucleotides line up with TRBD1. V gave up 4 bases and J gave up 6 bases; unmatched junction bases: 8. The CDR3 contains 14 residues. The germline V gene has CDR1 SQVTM and CDR2 ANQGSEA. CDR3 region: CSVGDRGVADGYTF. The DNA for the CDR3 is TGCAGCGTTGGGGACAGGGGAGTAGCGGATGGCTACACCTTC.

In its sample, this clonotype was seen a few times. The chain employs TRBV7-2 and TRBJ2-5; 9 nucleotides align to TRBD1. This CDR3 region has 13 residues. V trimming: 9 bases; J trimming: 6 bases; junction bases outside the gene matches: 8. Per germline, CDR1 SGHTA and CDR2 FQGNSA. The CDR3 DNA reads TGTGCCAGTGCCGGGACAGGGCGGAAGACCCAGTACTTC. It encodes CASAGTGRKTQYF.

This clonotype has ten or more counts. The rearrangement uses TRBV20-1 and TRBJ2-1; TRBD1 aligns across 8 bases. Germline trimming cut 3 bases from V and 3 bases from J; bases unmatched to any gene: 4. The CDR3 consists of 14 residues. CDR1 is DFQATT, CDR2 SNEGSKA, per germline (reference sequence). CDR3 protein: CSARDRENYNEQFF. CDR3 sequence (DNA): TGCAGTGCTAGGGACAGGGAGAACTACAATGAGCAGTTCTTC.

Comments on this clonotype: Germline and junction disagree at one end, which may indicate a read error. This rearrangement joins TRBV18 to TRBJ1-2, with 9 bases that match TRBD1. CDR1 and CDR2 (germline): KGHSH, LQKENI. This CDR3 region has 12 residues. Here the CDR3 DNA reads TGTGCCAGCCTCACCAAGGACAGGGGAGGACTTTTC. Translated, it gives CASLTKDRGGLF. The variable domain in full, with the rest retrieved from reference TRBV18 and TRBJ1-2, is NAGVMQNPRHLVRRRGQEARLRCSPMKGHSHVYWYRQLPEEGLKFMVYLQKENIIDESGMPKERFSAEFPKEGPSILRIQQVVRGDSAAYFCASLTKDRGGLFGSGTRLTVV.

This clonotype was recorded many times. The chain joins TRBV9 to TRBJ2-7, with D uncertain. The V end lost 0 bases, the J end lost 6 bases, and 13 bases lay between the germline ends. The CDR3 spans 14 residues. In germline, CDR1 is SGDLS, CDR2 YYNGEE. The CDR3 nucleotides are TGTGCCAGCAGCGTAGACCTCGGGCCCCGCGAGCAGTACTTC. It yields the protein CASSVDLGPREQYF. Variable domain in full (rest from reference TRBV9 and TRBJ2-7): DSGVTQTPKHLITATGQRVTLRCSPRSGDLSVYWYQQSLDQGLQFLIQYYNGEERAKGNILERFSAQQFPDLHSELNLSSLELGDSALYFCASSVDLGPREQYFGPGTRLTVT.

This clonotype was seen a few times. V is TRBV6-2 or TRBV6-3 and J is TRBJ2-5; 9 positions agree with TRBD1. V gave up 6 bases and J gave up 9 bases; unmatched junction bases: 17. Per germline, CDR1 MNHEY and CDR2 SVGEGT. The length of the CDR3 is 16 residues. The CDR3 loop reads CASSPDRDRAVGAQYF. CDR3 DNA: TGTGCCAGCAGCCCCGACCGGGACAGGGCCGTAGGTGCCCAGTACTTC.

This clonotype was detected only a few times. The chain carries TRBV30 and TRBJ1-1; D not certain. Trimming stripped 1 base from V and 4 bases from J, with 10 bases between. The CDR3 loop spans 13 amino acids. Germline CDR1 reads GTSNPN; CDR2 reads SVGIG (reference sequence). CDR3 in amino acids: CAWSGEGVTEAFF. DNA of the CDR3: TGTGCCTGGAGTGGGGAGGGCGTCACTGAAGCTTTCTTT.

This clonotype showed up many times. The chain links TRBV7-2 to TRBJ2-3; 12 positions match TRBD2. Germline assignment: CDR1 SGHTA and CDR2 FQGNSA. V dropped 5 bases and J dropped 6; count of bases not matched to a gene: 3. This CDR3 spans 14 amino acids. CDR3 residues: CASSRGLAGDTQYF. The CDR3 coding sequence is TGTGCCAGCAGCCGAGGACTAGCGGGGGATACGCAGTATTTT.

This clonotype occurred many times. This chain's CDR3 is CAWSRGGDTTEAFF. DNA for the CDR3: TGTGCCTGGTCCCGGGGCGGGGACACCACTGAAGCTTTCTTT. The chain uses TRBV30 and TRBJ1-1; D might be TRBD1 (6 bases). Germline lookup yields CDR1 GTSNPN and CDR2 SVGIG (reference sequence). V shed 5 bases and J shed 4 bases, with 17 bases lying between them. CDR3 size: 14 residues.

This clonotype has ten or more counts. V usage is TRBV5-1 and J usage is TRBJ2-7; D might be TRBD1 (6 bases). The V end was cut by 4 bases, the J end by 6 bases, with 20 bases between. The germline V gene encodes CDR1 SGHRS and CDR2 YFSETQ. This CDR3 comprises 15 residues. The CDR3 DNA is TGCGCCAGCAGCACCCGGGACAACTCAAGGGGCGAGCAGTACTTC. This encodes CASSTRDNSRGEQYF.

This chain connects TRBV7-2 to TRBJ1-1; D uncertain. V lost 5 bases to trimming and J lost 1 base, with 8 bases between them. The V gene's germline CDR1 is SGHTA and CDR2 FQGNSA. The CDR3 loop spans 13 amino acids. CDR3 coding DNA: TGTGCCAGCAGCGCGGCCTGGAACACTGAAGCTTTCTTT. Translating gives CASSAAWNTEAFF.

This clonotype was picked up a small number of times. The chain uses TRBV20-1 and TRBJ1-5; 7 bases agree with TRBD1. Losses at the gene ends were 4 bases for V and 4 bases for J; bases not matched to a gene: 4. CDR3 length equals 13 residues. Germline CDR1 reads DFQATT; CDR2 reads SNEGSKA (reference sequence). The CDR3 DNA reads TGCAGTGCTAAAGAACAGGGGAATCAGCCCCAGCATTTT. The encoded protein is CSAKEQGNQPQHF.